This entry features one T cell receptor (beta chain) sequence. The junction shows a germline mismatch at one end, possibly a read error. The cDNA came from 5'RACE, which used 10-nucleotide random UMIs. MiXCR, applied by TCRdb to the 5' RACE reads, yields one record per CDR3 protein. The sample records 77,000 or so distinct CDR3 sequences, roughly 9% being singletons. The sample belongs to a study of neurological immune-mediated disorders. The CDR3 spans 15 residues. The sequenced sample consisted of PBMCs. The origin of this receptor is a man between 45 and 60 years old in good health. The V gene is TRBV12-3 or TRBV12-4, the J gene TRBJ2-3; 13 bases fit TRBD2. CDR3 amino acids: CANRTSGGYTDTQYF. In nucleotides, the CDR3 is TGTGCCAACAGGACTAGCGGGGGATACACAGATACACAGTATTTT.